This T cell receptor beta chain appears in the sequencing data of a study of blood T cell repertoires in COVID-19. Turning to the study itself: Acute-phase and convalescent COVID-19 samples originated in the United States, Italy and Spain. In each case, the material was cDNA or gDNA derived from T cells, B-cell-depleted T cells, or PBMCs.

As processed by the authors: Using reference gene primer amplification, nucleated cell counts were estimated. TCRdb keeps only in-frame clones here, not all; method: immunoSEQ multiplex PCR. V, J and clone size are taken as reported in that table, and D and trimming were inferred from the DNA itself. The sample yields about 130,000 clones, roughly three quarters seen once. This CDR3 region has 13 residues. The germline V and J ends were trimmed by 2 bases and 3 bases, with 8 bases remaining between them. The germline gives CDR1 SGHRS, CDR2 YFSETQ. The chain links TRBV5-1 to TRBJ2-5, with D possibly being TRBD2 (5 bases). This TCR was recovered from a woman in her 70s with acute or convalescent COVID-19. The source material was peripheral blood. CDR3 in amino acids: CASSFYGEETQYF. The CDR3 coding sequence is TGCGCCAGCAGCTTTTACGGGGAAGAGACCCAGTACTTC. Using reference TRBV5-1 and TRBJ2-5 for the parts outside the CDR3, the full variable domain is KAGVTQTPRYLIKTRGQQVTLSCSPISGHRSVSWYQQTPGQGLQFLFEYFSETQRNKGNFPGRFSGRQFSNSRSEMNVSTLELGDSALYLCASSFYGEETQYFGPGTRLLVL.